The present entry profiles one T cell receptor beta chain with its context. The antigen remains undetermined. Germline CDR1 and CDR2: MNHEY and SMNVEV (reference sequence). V gave up 5 bases and J gave up 2 bases; unmatched junction bases: 9. The CDR3 runs 15 residues. Method: immunoSEQ multiplex PCR; TCRdb's copy keeps in-frame clones and lacks some. Of roughly 120,000 clones listed, around 85% are singletons. This specimen comes from a study of T cell responses to AZD1222 COVID-19 vaccine. Study-wide results and limits: Spike-specific TCR repertoires showed rising breadth and depth after two AZD1222 doses.

The chain links TRBV27 to TRBJ2-7; 7 bases agree with TRBD1. The starting material was peripheral blood, obtained on day 0 of AZD1222 vaccination. This TCR derives from an adult in good health. CDR3 region: CASSPTWDSAYEQYF. DNA of the CDR3: TGTGCCAGCAGTCCGACCTGGGACAGTGCCTACGAGCAGTACTTC.